A single sample gave rise to the 8 T cell receptor beta chains below, sequenced in a study of shared clonotypes between healthy human individuals. TCRdb keeps only in-frame clones here, not all; method: immunoSEQ multiplex PCR. In the table there are 900,000 to 1,200,000 clones, more than 75% of which are singletons. Sequenced: memory CD4+ T cells from PBMCs. The sample's subset: CD45RA-negative fraction. The receptors were sampled from a man aged 18 to 30 in good health. Some clones in this sample may be carry-over from other donors' samples.

V and J are TRBV7-3 and TRBJ2-1, with 12 bases that match TRBD2. With 5 bases clipped from V and 15 bases from J, the junction kept 17 bases outside the gene matches. The germline V gene has CDR1 SGHTA and CDR2 FQGTGA. This CDR3 contains 16 residues. The CDR3 DNA follows: TGTGCCAGCAGCGACCAAGGGGGGCTAGCGGGAGGGTTGCCGTTCTTC. It yields the protein CASSDQGGLAGGLPFF. The entire variable domain, with the rest obtained from reference TRBV7-3 and TRBJ2-1, is as follows: GAGVSQTPSNKVTEKGKYVELRCDPISGHTALYWYRQSLGQGPEFLIYFQGTGAADDSGLPNDRFFAVRPEGSVSTLKIQRTERGDSAVYLCASSDQGGLAGGLPFFGPGTRLTVL.

The rearrangement joins TRBV19 to TRBJ2-5, with TRBD1 as a possible D gene (6 bases). V lost 6 bases and J lost 7, with 21 bases in between. Germline loops: CDR1 LNHDA, CDR2 SQIVND (reference sequence). This CDR3 has 15 amino acids. The CDR3 sequence is CASSQQGGPGWTQYF. The CDR3 DNA reads as TGTGCCAGTAGCCAACAGGGTGGCCCAGGTTGGACCCAGTACTTC. The variable domain in full, with the rest retrieved from reference TRBV19 and TRBJ2-5, is DGGITQSPKYLFRKEGQNVTLSCEQNLNHDAMYWYRQDPGQGLRLIYYSQIVNDFQKGDIAEGYSVSREKKESFPLTVTSAQKNPTAFYLCASSQQGGPGWTQYFGPGTRLLVL.

The chain employs TRBV9 and TRBJ1-4; D gene ambiguous. Trimming stripped 4 bases from V and 1 base from J, with 8 bases between. The CDR3 has 14 residues. Germline V lookup: CDR1 SGDLS, CDR2 YYNGEE. The CDR3 coding sequence is TGTGCCAGCAGCCCGACAATAACTAATGAAAAACTGTTTTTT. It specifies CASSPTITNEKLFF.

The chain recombines TRBV11-2 with TRBJ2-1; the match to TRBD2 covers 8 bases. V lost 8 bases to trimming and J lost 4 bases; unmatched junction nucleotides: 19. Germline CDR1 SGHAT, CDR2 FQNNGV. This CDR3 is built from 18 residues. The CDR3 here is CASRSRAREGFGYNEQFF. The CDR3 region has the DNA TGTGCCAGCCGCTCCCGCGCTCGGGAGGGCTTCGGTTACAATGAGCAGTTCTTC.

CDR3 bases: TGTGCCAGCAGCCCAGGAGCGGGCGGGCTCCAGCTCCTGTACTTC. Amino acids: CASSPGAGGLQLLYF. This chain links TRBV6-5 with TRBJ2-7, with D possibly being TRBD2 (6 bases). The CDR3 spans 15 residues. V lost 6 bases and J lost 12, with 27 bases in between. The germline gives CDR1 MNHEY, CDR2 SVGAGI.

The chain has TRBV5-4 and TRBJ2-1; 10 nucleotides line up with TRBD2. The CDR3 runs to 19 residues. Germline values: CDR1 SGHNT, CDR2 YYREEE (reference sequence). V shed 0 bases, J shed 3 bases, and the junction held 12 bases outside the gene matches. Written as DNA, the CDR3 is TGTGCCAGCAGCTTGGAAGGGACTAGCGTTCCTCTGGGCTACAATGAGCAGTTCTTC. It codes for CASSLEGTSVPLGYNEQFF. The whole variable domain, filled in from reference TRBV5-4 and TRBJ2-1, reads ETGVTQSPTHLIKTRGQQVTLRCSSQSGHNTVSWYQQALGQGPQFIFQYYREEENGRGNFPPRFSGLQFPNYSSELNVNALELDDSALYLCASSLEGTSVPLGYNEQFFGPGTRLTVL.

The CDR3 region is CASSSNQGHEKLFF. For the CDR3, the DNA is TGTGCCAGCAGTTCTAACCAGGGGCATGAAAAACTGTTTTTT. This chain links TRBV27 with TRBJ1-4, with D maybe TRBD1 (6 bases). Germline V CDR1 and CDR2: MNHEY, SMNVEV (reference sequence). Trimming left V 4 bases short and J 6 bases short, with 12 bases between. This CDR3 is 14 amino acids long.

This clone was counted between two and nine times. The chain has TRBV5-6 and TRBJ2-7; TRBD2 might be the D (5 bases). CDR3 length: 15 residues. V was clipped by 2 bases and J by 3 bases, with 15 bases between them. Germline-derived CDR1 and CDR2 are SGHDT and YYEEEE. CDR3 loop: CASSLRWRGYYEQYF. In nucleotides, the CDR3 is TGTGCCAGCAGCTTAAGATGGAGAGGGTACTACGAGCAGTACTTC.